These T cell receptor beta chains were read from a single sample in a study of identical twins. TCRdb called the 5' RACE reads again in MiXCR, with one record for every CDR3 protein. Among about 550,000 distinct CDR3 sequences listed, under 25% were seen once. These data also featured in a second study, about yellow fever vaccine responses in identical twins.

The sample comprised CD4+ T cells sorted from blood. Receptors originate from a woman younger than 30 in good health. CDR3s include the opening cysteine and the closing phenylalanine or tryptophan. A D gene is named only where the DNA matches it firmly. Clone size is not always given. Where it is, it says once, few, many or a class for expanded clones.

clone_size: NA
d_call: NA
v_call: TRBV5-1
j_call: TRBJ2-3
cdr3_nt: TGCGCCAGCAGCTTGTGGTCACCCCCAGATACGCAGTATTTT
cdr3_aa: CASSLWSPPDTQYF

clone_size: few
d_call: NA
v_call: TRBV20-1
j_call: TRBJ2-5
cdr3_nt: TGCAGTGCTAGAAAAAGCACAGGGAGGATTGAAGAGACCCAGTACTTC
cdr3_aa: CSARKSTGRIEETQYF

clone_size: NA
d_call: NA
v_call: TRBV11-2
j_call: TRBJ2-1
cdr3_nt: TGTGCCAGCAGCCCTCGGGGGAGAGCTAACTACAATGAGCAGTTCTTC
cdr3_aa: CASSPRGRANYNEQFF

clone_size: few
d_call: TRBD1
v_call: TRBV12-3/TRBV12-4
j_call: TRBJ1-1
cdr3_nt: TGTGCCAGCAGTCCCGGGCAGGGGGGAGGAACTGAAGCTTTCTTT
cdr3_aa: CASSPGQGGGTEAFF

clone_size: many
d_call: NA
v_call: TRBV5-1
j_call: TRBJ2-1
cdr3_nt: TGCGCCAGCAGCGTGGCGGGGGCCTCCTACAATGAGCAGTTCTTC
cdr3_aa: CASSVAGASYNEQFF

clone_size: few
d_call: NA
v_call: TRBV7-2
j_call: TRBJ1-5
cdr3_nt: TGTGCCAGCAGCTTAGGGCCAGTTAGCAATCAGCCCCAGCATTTT
cdr3_aa: CASSLGPVSNQPQHF

clone_size: NA
d_call: NA
v_call: TRBV5-1
j_call: TRBJ2-1
cdr3_nt: TGCGCCAGCAGCCCCCGGAGCGCGAGGAGGGGGGGATCCTACAATGAGCAGTTCTTC
cdr3_aa: CASSPRSARRGGSYNEQFF

clone_size: few
d_call: TRBD2
v_call: TRBV20-1
j_call: TRBJ2-3
cdr3_nt: TGCAGTGCTAGTGATGCGGGGGGCAGCACAGATACGCAGTATTTT
cdr3_aa: CSASDAGGSTDTQYF

clone_size: few
d_call: TRBD2
v_call: TRBV20-1
j_call: TRBJ2-7
cdr3_nt: TGCAGTGCTGTTAGCGGGAGAGGGTCCTACGAGCAGTACTTC
cdr3_aa: CSAVSGRGSYEQYF

clone_size: NA
d_call: NA
v_call: TRBV12-3/TRBV12-4
j_call: TRBJ2-3
cdr3_nt: TGTGCCAGCAGTCCTTGGGCCGGGGGCGGTAGCACAGATACGCAGTATTTT
cdr3_aa: CASSPWAGGGSTDTQYF

clone_size: few
d_call: NA
v_call: TRBV5-1
j_call: TRBJ1-4
cdr3_nt: TGCGCCAGCAGCTCGGGACGGGCTGGGGAAAAACTGTTTTTT
cdr3_aa: CASSSGRAGEKLFF

clone_size: few
d_call: NA
v_call: TRBV12-3/TRBV12-4
j_call: TRBJ1-2
cdr3_nt: TGTGCCAGCAGTTCATTGGTAGACGGCTATGGCTACACCTTC
cdr3_aa: CASSSLVDGYGYTF

clone_size: few
d_call: NA
v_call: TRBV20-1
j_call: TRBJ2-1
cdr3_nt: TGCAGTGCTCCGGGACTCTACAATGAGCAGTTCTTC
cdr3_aa: CSAPGLYNEQFF

clone_size: few
d_call: NA
v_call: TRBV20-1
j_call: TRBJ1-4
cdr3_nt: TGCAGTGCTAGAGACGGGTGGGCTAATGAAAAACTGTTTTTT
cdr3_aa: CSARDGWANEKLFF

clone_size: NA
d_call: NA
v_call: TRBV11-2
j_call: TRBJ1-3
cdr3_nt: TGTGCCAGCAGCTTAGATCTGGCCGTCTCTGGAAACACCATATATTTT
cdr3_aa: CASSLDLAVSGNTIYF

clone_size: NA
d_call: NA
v_call: TRBV20-1
j_call: TRBJ2-5
cdr3_nt: TGCAGTGCCTCGTTTCTGGGGGAAAGGACCCAGTACTTC
cdr3_aa: CSASFLGERTQYF

clone_size: many
d_call: TRBD2
v_call: TRBV7-2
j_call: TRBJ2-3
cdr3_nt: TGTGCCAGCACCTTTAGCGGGGGTCAGACAGATACGCAGTATTTT
cdr3_aa: CASTFSGGQTDTQYF

clone_size: NA
d_call: TRBD2
v_call: TRBV5-5
j_call: TRBJ2-7
cdr3_nt: TGTGCCAGCAGCTTAGAGGGACTAGCGGGACGGGCCTACGAGCAGTACTTC
cdr3_aa: CASSLEGLAGRAYEQYF

clone_size: NA
d_call: TRBD2
v_call: TRBV12-3/TRBV12-4
j_call: TRBJ2-1
cdr3_nt: TGTGCCAGCAGGACTGGGACTAGCGGGGTTGAGCAGTTCTTC
cdr3_aa: CASRTGTSGVEQFF

clone_size: few
d_call: NA
v_call: TRBV28
j_call: TRBJ1-5
cdr3_nt: TGTGCCAGCAGTTTTGCTACCGCACGGCCCCAGCATTTT
cdr3_aa: CASSFATARPQHF

clone_size: NA
d_call: TRBD2
v_call: TRBV5-1
j_call: TRBJ2-4
cdr3_nt: TGCGCCAGCAGCTTGGATGCGGGGGGGCCGAACATTCAGTACTTC
cdr3_aa: CASSLDAGGPNIQYF

clone_size: NA
d_call: NA
v_call: TRBV27
j_call: TRBJ2-6
cdr3_nt: TGTGCCAGCAGTTTTAGTCCAGGGCACCTAGATTCTGGGGCCAACGTCCTGACTTTC
cdr3_aa: CASSFSPGHLDSGANVLTF

clone_size: few
d_call: TRBD1
v_call: TRBV12-3/TRBV12-4
j_call: TRBJ2-7
cdr3_nt: TGTGCCAGCAGTCCTCGGACAGGTTGGCCGGACGAGCAGTACTTC
cdr3_aa: CASSPRTGWPDEQYF

clone_size: few
d_call: NA
v_call: TRBV10-3
j_call: TRBJ2-3
cdr3_nt: TGTGCCATCAGTGCCCCCTACACAGATACGCAGTATTTT
cdr3_aa: CAISAPYTDTQYF

clone_size: NA
d_call: NA
v_call: TRBV20-1
j_call: TRBJ2-1
cdr3_nt: TGCAGTGTTTTTCCATGGGCTGGGAGCAATGAGCAGTTCTTC
cdr3_aa: CSVFPWAGSNEQFF

clone_size: few
d_call: NA
v_call: TRBV7-9
j_call: TRBJ2-7
cdr3_nt: TGTGCCAGCAGCGAGATCGGGGGCGGGAGCTCCTACGAGCAGTACTTC
cdr3_aa: CASSEIGGGSSYEQYF

clone_size: NA
d_call: NA
v_call: TRBV12-3/TRBV12-4
j_call: TRBJ1-2
cdr3_nt: TGTGCCAGCGTTAGGGTTCCATACTATGGCTACACCTTC
cdr3_aa: CASVRVPYYGYTF

clone_size: few
d_call: NA
v_call: TRBV29-1
j_call: TRBJ1-4
cdr3_nt: TGCAGCGACATTCGAGGACAGTGGAATGAAAAACTGTTTTTT
cdr3_aa: CSDIRGQWNEKLFF

clone_size: NA
d_call: TRBD1
v_call: TRBV6-2/TRBV6-3
j_call: TRBJ1-2
cdr3_nt: TGTGCCAGCATACGGGACAGGGTTACTAACTATGGCTACACCTTC
cdr3_aa: CASIRDRVTNYGYTF

clone_size: once
d_call: TRBD2
v_call: TRBV10-3
j_call: TRBJ2-3
cdr3_nt: TGTGCCATCAGTGAAGGACTAGCGGGAGGAAGCACAGATACGCAGTATTTT
cdr3_aa: CAISEGLAGGSTDTQYF

clone_size: many
d_call: TRBD1
v_call: TRBV10-3
j_call: TRBJ2-7
cdr3_nt: TGTGCCATCAAAACGACGGGACAGTCCTACGAGCAGTACTTC
cdr3_aa: CAIKTTGQSYEQYF

clone_size: NA
d_call: NA
v_call: TRBV20-1
j_call: TRBJ2-5
cdr3_nt: TGCAGTGCTAGAGGGGTGAGCCAAGAGACCCAGTACTTC
cdr3_aa: CSARGVSQETQYF

clone_size: few
d_call: NA
v_call: TRBV4-1
j_call: TRBJ2-4
cdr3_nt: TGCGCCAGCAGCCAAATTCCACTAGCCAAAAACATTCAGTACTTC
cdr3_aa: CASSQIPLAKNIQYF